Listed below are T cell receptor beta chains from one sample, sequenced in a study of PD-1 blockade in classical Hodgkin lymphoma. Using immunoSEQ multiplex PCR, the repertoire was profiled, and TCRdb retains in-frame clones only, with some absent. The sample includes 75,000 to 100,000 clones, 75% to 85% of them seen just once. The input for sequencing was peripheral blood mononuclear cells (PBMCs), taken before the second cycle of nivolumab. Receptor source: a human donor with classical Hodgkin lymphoma. Both conserved end residues are part of each CDR3. Each record gives: D gene, clone size, J gene, V gene, CDR3 protein, CDR3 DNA. The D gene is left open where the match is weak. Expanded clones get a size class; other rows say once, few or many, or leave the size out.

d_gene: TRBD2
abundance: NA
j_gene: TRBJ2-1
v_gene: TRBV5-1
CDR3aa: CASSTPTSGGYNEQFF
CDR3nt: TGCGCCAGCAGCACCCCGACTAGCGGGGGTTACAATGAGCAGTTCTTC

d_gene: NA
abundance: few
j_gene: TRBJ2-7
v_gene: TRBV5-1
CDR3aa: CASSLRGTGYEQYF
CDR3nt: TGCGCCAGCAGCTTGAGGGGGACGGGCTACGAGCAGTACTTC

d_gene: NA
abundance: NA
j_gene: TRBJ2-7
v_gene: TRBV11-2
CDR3aa: CASSLETGHEQYF
CDR3nt: TGTGCCAGCAGCTTAGAGACGGGCCACGAGCAGTACTTC

d_gene: NA
abundance: NA
j_gene: TRBJ1-3
v_gene: TRBV19
CDR3aa: CASTLGGLGNTIYF
CDR3nt: TGTGCCAGTACCTTGGGGGGCCTCGGAAACACCATATATTTT

d_gene: NA
abundance: NA
j_gene: TRBJ1-1
v_gene: TRBV19
CDR3aa: CASSQVGYTEAFF
CDR3nt: TGTGCCAGTAGTCAGGTGGGTTACACTGAAGCTTTCTTT

d_gene: NA
abundance: NA
j_gene: TRBJ1-5
v_gene: TRBV7-9
CDR3aa: CASSPGSGGAQPQHF
CDR3nt: TGTGCCAGCAGCCCCGGGTCGGGGGGAGCTCAGCCCCAGCATTTT

d_gene: NA
abundance: few
j_gene: TRBJ1-1
v_gene: TRBV5-1
CDR3aa: CASSVGANTEAFF
CDR3nt: TGCGCCAGCAGCGTGGGGGCGAACACTGAAGCTTTCTTT

d_gene: NA
abundance: few
j_gene: TRBJ1-2
v_gene: TRBV30
CDR3aa: CAWSLSGAVFGSPYTF
CDR3nt: TGTGCCTGGAGTCTCTCCGGGGCAGTGTTTGGCAGCCCCTACACCTTC

d_gene: TRBD1
abundance: NA
j_gene: TRBJ1-1
v_gene: TRBV18
CDR3aa: CASSPAPQGQGRAEAFF
CDR3nt: TGTGCCAGCTCCCCAGCACCCCAGGGACAGGGTCGGGCTGAAGCTTTCTTT

d_gene: NA
abundance: NA
j_gene: TRBJ1-2
v_gene: TRBV9
CDR3aa: CASSPTGQPYGYTF
CDR3nt: TGTGCCAGCAGCCCTACCGGACAGCCCTATGGCTACACCTTC

d_gene: TRBD1
abundance: NA
j_gene: TRBJ1-4
v_gene: TRBV27
CDR3aa: CASSLSSGQKNEKLFF
CDR3nt: TGTGCCAGCAGTTTATCGTCGGGACAGAAGAATGAAAAACTGTTTTTT

d_gene: NA
abundance: NA
j_gene: TRBJ2-7
v_gene: TRBV7-2
CDR3aa: CASSLVGNEQYF
CDR3nt: TGTGCCAGCAGCTTAGTTGGGAACGAGCAGTACTTC

d_gene: TRBD2
abundance: NA
j_gene: TRBJ2-7
v_gene: TRBV7-2
CDR3aa: CASRGTSGSRVWYEQYF
CDR3nt: TGTGCCAGCAGAGGGACTAGCGGGAGTCGGGTTTGGTACGAGCAGTACTTC

d_gene: NA
abundance: NA
j_gene: TRBJ2-7
v_gene: TRBV30
CDR3aa: CAWSPGPPGEQYF
CDR3nt: TGTGCCTGGAGTCCCGGACCTCCGGGCGAGCAGTACTTC

d_gene: NA
abundance: NA
j_gene: TRBJ1-4
v_gene: TRBV21-1
CDR3aa: CASTRKGLTNEKLFF
CDR3nt: TGTGCCAGCACAAGAAAGGGGCTCACTAATGAAAAACTGTTTTTT

d_gene: TRBD2
abundance: once
j_gene: TRBJ2-1
v_gene: TRBV27
CDR3aa: CASSPETSGSSYNEQFF
CDR3nt: TGTGCCAGCAGTCCGGAGACTAGCGGGAGTTCCTACAATGAGCAGTTCTTC

d_gene: NA
abundance: NA
j_gene: TRBJ2-2
v_gene: TRBV25-1
CDR3aa: CASSGRGPGELFF
CDR3nt: TGTGCCAGCAGTGGGAGGGGGCCCGGGGAGCTGTTTTTT

d_gene: TRBD2
abundance: few
j_gene: TRBJ2-2
v_gene: TRBV28
CDR3aa: CASTKSGRAGELFF
CDR3nt: TGTGCCAGCACCAAAAGCGGGAGGGCCGGGGAGCTGTTTTTT

d_gene: NA
abundance: NA
j_gene: TRBJ1-3
v_gene: TRBV6-5
CDR3aa: CASSYSGSGNTIYF
CDR3nt: TGTGCCAGCAGTTACTCGGGGTCTGGAAACACCATATATTTT

d_gene: NA
abundance: NA
j_gene: TRBJ1-1
v_gene: TRBV28
CDR3aa: CASRYLYTEAFF
CDR3nt: TGTGCCAGCAGATACCTTTACACTGAAGCTTTCTTT

d_gene: NA
abundance: NA
j_gene: TRBJ2-2
v_gene: TRBV15
CDR3aa: CATSRDLGGTLNTGELFF
CDR3nt: TGTGCCACCAGCAGAGATCTAGGAGGGACACTCAACACCGGGGAGCTGTTTTTT

d_gene: NA
abundance: NA
j_gene: TRBJ2-2
v_gene: TRBV7-3
CDR3aa: CASSPGTAFGGGELFF
CDR3nt: TGTGCCAGCAGCCCCGGGACCGCCTTCGGGGGAGGGGAGCTGTTTTTT